The sequence of this TCR beta chain was determined in a study of cytomegalovirus exposure and HLA in healthy donors. The CDR3 covers 16 residues. V was cut by 1 base and J by 4 bases, with 13 bases left in between. Germline V lookup: CDR1 MNHEY, CDR2 SMNVEV (reference sequence). This PCR relied on a set of 60 Vbeta primers and 13 Jbeta primers. Generated by immunoSEQ multiplex PCR, the TCRdb table keeps only in-frame clones and is missing some. Recorded for this sample: 200,000 to 250,000 clones. The sequenced material came from PBMCs. The source is a woman aged 30 to 39 in good health and CMV-seropositive. The chain uses TRBV27 and TRBJ2-2; tentative D call: TRBD1 (6 bases). DNA of the CDR3: TGTGCCAGCAGTTTATTTCCGGGACAAGCCACCGGGGAGCTGTTTTTT. Translating it yields CASSLFPGQATGELFF.